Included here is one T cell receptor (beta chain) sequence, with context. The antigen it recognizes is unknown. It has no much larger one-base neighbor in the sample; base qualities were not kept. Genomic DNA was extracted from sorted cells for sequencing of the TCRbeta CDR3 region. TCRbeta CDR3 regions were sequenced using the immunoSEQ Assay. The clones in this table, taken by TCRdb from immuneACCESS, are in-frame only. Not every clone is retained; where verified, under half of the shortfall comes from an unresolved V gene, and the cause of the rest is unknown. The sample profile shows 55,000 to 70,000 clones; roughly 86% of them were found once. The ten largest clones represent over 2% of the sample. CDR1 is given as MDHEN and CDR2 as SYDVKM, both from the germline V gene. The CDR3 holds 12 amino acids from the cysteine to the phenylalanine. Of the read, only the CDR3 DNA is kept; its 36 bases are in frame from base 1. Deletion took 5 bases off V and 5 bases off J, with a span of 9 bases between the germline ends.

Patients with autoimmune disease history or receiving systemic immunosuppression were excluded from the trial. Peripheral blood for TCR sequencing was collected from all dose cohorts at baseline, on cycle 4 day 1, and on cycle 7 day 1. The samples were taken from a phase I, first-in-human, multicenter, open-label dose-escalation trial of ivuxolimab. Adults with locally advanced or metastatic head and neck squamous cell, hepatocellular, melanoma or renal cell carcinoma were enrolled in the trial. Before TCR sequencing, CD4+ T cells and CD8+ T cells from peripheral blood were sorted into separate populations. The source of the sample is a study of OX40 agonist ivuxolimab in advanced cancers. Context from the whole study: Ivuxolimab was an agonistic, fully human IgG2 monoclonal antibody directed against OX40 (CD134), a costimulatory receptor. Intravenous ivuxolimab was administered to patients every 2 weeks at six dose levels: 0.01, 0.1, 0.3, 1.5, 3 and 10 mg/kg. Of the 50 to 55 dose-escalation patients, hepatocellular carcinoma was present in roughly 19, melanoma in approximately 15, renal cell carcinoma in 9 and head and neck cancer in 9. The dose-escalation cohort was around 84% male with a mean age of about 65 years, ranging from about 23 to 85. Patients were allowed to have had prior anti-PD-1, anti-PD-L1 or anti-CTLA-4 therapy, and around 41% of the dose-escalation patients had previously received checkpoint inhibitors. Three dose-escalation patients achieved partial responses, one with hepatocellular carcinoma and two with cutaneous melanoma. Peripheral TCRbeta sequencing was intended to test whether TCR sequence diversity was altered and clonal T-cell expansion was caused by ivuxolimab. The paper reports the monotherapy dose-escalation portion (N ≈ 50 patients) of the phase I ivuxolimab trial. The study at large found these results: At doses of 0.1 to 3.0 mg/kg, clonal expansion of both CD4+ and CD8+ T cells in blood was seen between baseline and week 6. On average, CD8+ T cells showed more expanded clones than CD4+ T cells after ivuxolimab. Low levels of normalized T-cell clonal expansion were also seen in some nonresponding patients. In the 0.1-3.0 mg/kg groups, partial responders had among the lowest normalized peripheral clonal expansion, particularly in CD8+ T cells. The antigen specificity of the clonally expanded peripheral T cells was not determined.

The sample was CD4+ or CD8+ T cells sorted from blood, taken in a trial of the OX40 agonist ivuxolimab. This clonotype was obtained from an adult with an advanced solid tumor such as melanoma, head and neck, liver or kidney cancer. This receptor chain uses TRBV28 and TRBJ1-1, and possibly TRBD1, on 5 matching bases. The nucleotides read TGTGCCAGCAGTCAGACAGTAACTGAAGCTTTCTTT. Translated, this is CASSQTVTEAFF.